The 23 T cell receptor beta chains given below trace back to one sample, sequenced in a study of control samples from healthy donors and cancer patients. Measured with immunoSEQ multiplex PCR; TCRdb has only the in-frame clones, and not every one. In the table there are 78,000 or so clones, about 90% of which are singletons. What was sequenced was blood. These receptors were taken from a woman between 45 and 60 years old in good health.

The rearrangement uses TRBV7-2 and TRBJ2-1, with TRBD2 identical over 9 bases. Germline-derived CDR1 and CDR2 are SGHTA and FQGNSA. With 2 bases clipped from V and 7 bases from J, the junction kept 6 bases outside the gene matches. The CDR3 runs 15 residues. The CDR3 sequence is CASSLIVAGGNEQFF. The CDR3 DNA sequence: TGTGCCAGCAGCTTAATTGTGGCGGGAGGGAATGAGCAGTTCTTC.

The CDR3 nucleotides are TGTGCCAGCAGTGGCCCCAGACTAGCGGGACACAATGAGCAGTTCTTC. Protein product: CASSGPRLAGHNEQFF. J is TRBJ2-1 and V is TRBV6-1, with 11 bases aligning to TRBD2. Trimming cost V 4 bases and J 5 bases; bases outside gene matches: 7. Germline CDR1 reads MNHNS; CDR2 reads SASEGT. The CDR3 is 16 amino acids.

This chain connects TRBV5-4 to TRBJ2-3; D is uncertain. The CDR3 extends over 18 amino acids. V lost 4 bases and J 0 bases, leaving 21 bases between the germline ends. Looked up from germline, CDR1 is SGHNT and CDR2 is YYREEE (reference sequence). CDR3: CASSPDAYARTSTDTQYF. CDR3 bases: TGTGCCAGCAGCCCCGATGCTTATGCGCGGACCAGCACAGATACGCAGTATTTT.

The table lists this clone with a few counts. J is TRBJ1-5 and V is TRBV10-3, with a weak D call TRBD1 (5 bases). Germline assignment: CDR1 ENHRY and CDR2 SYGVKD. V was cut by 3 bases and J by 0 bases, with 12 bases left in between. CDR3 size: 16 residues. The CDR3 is CAISERAGNSNQPQHF. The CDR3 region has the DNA TGTGCCATCAGTGAACGGGCAGGGAATAGCAATCAGCCCCAGCATTTT.

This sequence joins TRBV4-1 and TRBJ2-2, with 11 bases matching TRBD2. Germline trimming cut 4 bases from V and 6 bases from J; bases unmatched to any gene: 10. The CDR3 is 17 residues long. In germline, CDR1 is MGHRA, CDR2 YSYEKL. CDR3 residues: CASSLKSTSGRAGELFF. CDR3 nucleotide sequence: TGCGCCAGCAGCCTAAAGTCAACTAGCGGGAGAGCCGGGGAGCTGTTTTTT.

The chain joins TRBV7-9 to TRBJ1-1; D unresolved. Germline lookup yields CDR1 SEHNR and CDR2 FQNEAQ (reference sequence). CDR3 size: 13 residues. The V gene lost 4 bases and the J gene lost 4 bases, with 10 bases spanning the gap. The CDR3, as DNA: TGTGCCAGCAGCTCCCCGGGCAGCACTGAAGCTTTCTTT. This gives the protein CASSSPGSTEAFF.

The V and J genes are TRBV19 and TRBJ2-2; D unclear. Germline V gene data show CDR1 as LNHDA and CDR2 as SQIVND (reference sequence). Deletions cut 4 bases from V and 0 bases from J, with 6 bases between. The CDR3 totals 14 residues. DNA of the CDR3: TGTGCCAGTAGTAGGATGGCGAACACCGGGGAGCTGTTTTTT. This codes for CASSRMANTGELFF.

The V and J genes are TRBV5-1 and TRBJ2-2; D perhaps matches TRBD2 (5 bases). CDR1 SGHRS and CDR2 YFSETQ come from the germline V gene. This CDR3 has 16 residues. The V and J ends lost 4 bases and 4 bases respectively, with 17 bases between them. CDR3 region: CASSRGGGSGTGELFF. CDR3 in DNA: TGCGCCAGCAGCCGGGGTGGCGGTTCGGGCACCGGGGAGCTGTTTTTT.

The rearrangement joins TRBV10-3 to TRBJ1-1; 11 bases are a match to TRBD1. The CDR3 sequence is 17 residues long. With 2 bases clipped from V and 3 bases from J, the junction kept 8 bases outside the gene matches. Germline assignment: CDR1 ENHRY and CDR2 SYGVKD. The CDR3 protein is CAISEGQGARRDTEAFF. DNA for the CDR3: TGTGCCATCAGTGAGGGACAGGGGGCGAGAAGGGACACTGAAGCTTTCTTT.

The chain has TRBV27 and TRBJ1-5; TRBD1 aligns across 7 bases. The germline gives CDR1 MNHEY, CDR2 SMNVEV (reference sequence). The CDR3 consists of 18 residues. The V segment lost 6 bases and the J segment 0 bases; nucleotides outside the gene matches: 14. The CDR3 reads CASRSGQPALYSNQPQHF. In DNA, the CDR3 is TGTGCCAGCAGATCGGGACAGCCAGCCCTTTATAGCAATCAGCCCCAGCATTTT.

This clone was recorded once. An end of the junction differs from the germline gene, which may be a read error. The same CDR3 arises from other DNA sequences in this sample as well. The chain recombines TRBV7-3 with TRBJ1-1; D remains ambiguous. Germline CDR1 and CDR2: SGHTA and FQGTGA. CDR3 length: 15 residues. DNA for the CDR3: TGTGCCAGCAGCCTCTGGGAGGCCAAGAACACTGAGGCTTTCTTT. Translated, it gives CASSLWEAKNTEAFF.

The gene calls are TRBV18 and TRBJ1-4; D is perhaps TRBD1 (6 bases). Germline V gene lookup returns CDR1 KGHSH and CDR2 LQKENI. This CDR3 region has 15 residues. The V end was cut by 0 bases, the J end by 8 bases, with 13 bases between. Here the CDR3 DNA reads TGTGCCAGCTCACCACCGGCAGGGGAGAAGGAAAAACTGTTTTTT. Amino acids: CASSPPAGEKEKLFF.

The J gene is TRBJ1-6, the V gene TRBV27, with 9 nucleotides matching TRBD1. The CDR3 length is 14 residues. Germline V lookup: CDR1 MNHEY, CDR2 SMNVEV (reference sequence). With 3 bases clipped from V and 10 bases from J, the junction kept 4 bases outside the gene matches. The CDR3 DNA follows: TGTGCCAGCAGTTTCGGGACAGGGAAATCACCCCTCCACTTT. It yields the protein CASSFGTGKSPLHF.

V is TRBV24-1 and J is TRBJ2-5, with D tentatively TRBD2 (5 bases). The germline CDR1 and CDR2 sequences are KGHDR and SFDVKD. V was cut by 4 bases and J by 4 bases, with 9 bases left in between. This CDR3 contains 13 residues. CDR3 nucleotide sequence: TGTGCCACCAGTGACCCGGGGTTAGAGACCCAGTACTTC. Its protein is CATSDPGLETQYF.

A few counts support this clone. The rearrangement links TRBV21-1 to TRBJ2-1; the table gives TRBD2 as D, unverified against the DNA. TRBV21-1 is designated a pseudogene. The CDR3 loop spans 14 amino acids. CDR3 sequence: CASSKIRSYNEQFF. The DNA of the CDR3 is TGTGCCAGCAGCAAGATTAGATCCTACAATGAGCAGTTCTTC.

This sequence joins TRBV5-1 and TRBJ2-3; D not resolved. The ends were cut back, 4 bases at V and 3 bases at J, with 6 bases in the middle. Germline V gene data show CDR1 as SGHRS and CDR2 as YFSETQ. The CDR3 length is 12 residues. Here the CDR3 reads CASSPQTDTQYF. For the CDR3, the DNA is TGCGCCAGCAGCCCCCAAACAGATACGCAGTATTTT.

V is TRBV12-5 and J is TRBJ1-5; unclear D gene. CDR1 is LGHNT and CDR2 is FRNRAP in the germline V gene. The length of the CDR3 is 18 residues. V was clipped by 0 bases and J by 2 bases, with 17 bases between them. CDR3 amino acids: CASGLVIVLQARNQPQHF. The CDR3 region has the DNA TGTGCTAGTGGTTTGGTAATTGTCCTTCAGGCGCGCAATCAGCCCCAGCATTTT.

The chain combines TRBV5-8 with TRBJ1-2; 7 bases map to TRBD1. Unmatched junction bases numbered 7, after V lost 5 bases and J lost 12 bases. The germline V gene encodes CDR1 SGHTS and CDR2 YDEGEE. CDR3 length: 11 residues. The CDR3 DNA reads TGTGCCAGCAGTCGCAGGGGGTTAGACACCTTC. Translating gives CASSRRGLDTF.

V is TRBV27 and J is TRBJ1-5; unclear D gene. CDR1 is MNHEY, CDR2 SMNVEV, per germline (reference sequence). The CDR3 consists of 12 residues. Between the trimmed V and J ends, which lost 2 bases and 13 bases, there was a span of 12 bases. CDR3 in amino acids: CASSLVWSSQHF. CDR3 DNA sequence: TGTGCCAGCAGTTTAGTATGGTCGAGTCAGCATTTT.

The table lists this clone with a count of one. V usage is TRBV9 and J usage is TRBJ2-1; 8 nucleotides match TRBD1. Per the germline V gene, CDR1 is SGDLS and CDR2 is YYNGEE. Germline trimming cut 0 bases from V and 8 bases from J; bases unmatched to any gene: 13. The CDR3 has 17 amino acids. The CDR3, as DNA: TGTGCCAGCAGCGTAGGGGTCGGACAGGGCCCCTGGGATGAGCAGTTCTTC. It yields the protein CASSVGVGQGPWDEQFF. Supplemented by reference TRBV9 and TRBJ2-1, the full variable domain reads DSGVTQTPKHLITATGQRVTLRCSPRSGDLSVYWYQQSLDQGLQFLIQYYNGEERAKGNILERFSAQQFPDLHSELNLSSLELGDSALYFCASSVGVGQGPWDEQFFGPGTRLTVL.

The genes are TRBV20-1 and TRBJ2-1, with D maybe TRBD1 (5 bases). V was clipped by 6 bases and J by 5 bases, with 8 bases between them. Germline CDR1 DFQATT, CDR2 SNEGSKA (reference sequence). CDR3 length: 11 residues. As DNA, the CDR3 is TGCAGTGCGGAGACAGACAATGAGCAGTTCTTC. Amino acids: CSAETDNEQFF.

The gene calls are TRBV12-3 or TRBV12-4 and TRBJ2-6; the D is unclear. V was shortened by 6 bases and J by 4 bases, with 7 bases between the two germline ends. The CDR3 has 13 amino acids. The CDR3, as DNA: TGTGCCAGCAGCTCCACCGGGGCCAACGTCCTGACTTTC. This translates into CASSSTGANVLTF.

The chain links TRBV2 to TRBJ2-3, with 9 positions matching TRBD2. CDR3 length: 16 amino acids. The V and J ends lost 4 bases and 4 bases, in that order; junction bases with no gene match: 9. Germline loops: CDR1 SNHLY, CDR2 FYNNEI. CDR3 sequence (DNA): TGTGCCAGCAGTGTATATAGCGGGGGAGAGGCAGATACGCAGTATTTT. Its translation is CASSVYSGGEADTQYF.